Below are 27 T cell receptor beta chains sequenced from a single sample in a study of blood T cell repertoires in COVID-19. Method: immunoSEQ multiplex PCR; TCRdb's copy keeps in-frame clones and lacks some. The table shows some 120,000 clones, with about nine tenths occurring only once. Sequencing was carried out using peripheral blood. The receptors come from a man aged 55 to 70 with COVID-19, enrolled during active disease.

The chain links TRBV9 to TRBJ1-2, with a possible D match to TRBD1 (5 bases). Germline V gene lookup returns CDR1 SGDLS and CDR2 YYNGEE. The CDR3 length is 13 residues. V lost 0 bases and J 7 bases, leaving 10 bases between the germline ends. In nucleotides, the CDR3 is TGTGCCAGCAGCGTAGGTGATGGGGCTGGCTACACCTTC. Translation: CASSVGDGAGYTF.

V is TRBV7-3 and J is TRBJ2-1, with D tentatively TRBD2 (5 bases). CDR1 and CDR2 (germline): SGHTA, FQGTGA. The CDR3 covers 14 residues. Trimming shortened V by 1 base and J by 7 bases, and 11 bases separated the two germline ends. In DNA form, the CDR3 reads TGTGCCAGCAGCTTAAAAAGCCGGGGAAATGAGCAGTTCTTC. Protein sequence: CASSLKSRGNEQFF.

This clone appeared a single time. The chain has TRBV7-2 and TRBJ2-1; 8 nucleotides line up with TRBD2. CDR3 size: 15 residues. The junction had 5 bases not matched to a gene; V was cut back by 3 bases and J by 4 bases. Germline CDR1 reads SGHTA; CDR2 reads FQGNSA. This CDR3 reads CASSFSGSAYNEQFF. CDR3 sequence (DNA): TGTGCCAGCAGCTTCAGCGGGAGCGCATACAATGAGCAGTTCTTC.

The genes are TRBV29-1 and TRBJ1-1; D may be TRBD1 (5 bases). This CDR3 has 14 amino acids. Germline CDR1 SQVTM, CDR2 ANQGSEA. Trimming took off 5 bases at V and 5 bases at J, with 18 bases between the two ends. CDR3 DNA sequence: TGCAGCGTTTCCCAGGGCCGGTTAGGGACTGAAGCTTTCTTT. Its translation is CSVSQGRLGTEAFF.

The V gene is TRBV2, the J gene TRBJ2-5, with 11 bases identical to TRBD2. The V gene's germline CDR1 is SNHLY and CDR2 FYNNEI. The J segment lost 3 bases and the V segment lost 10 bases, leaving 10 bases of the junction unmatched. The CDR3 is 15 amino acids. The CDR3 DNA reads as TGTGCCAACAGGAAGGAACTAGCGGGAGAAGAGACCCAGTACTTC. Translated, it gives CANRKELAGEETQYF.

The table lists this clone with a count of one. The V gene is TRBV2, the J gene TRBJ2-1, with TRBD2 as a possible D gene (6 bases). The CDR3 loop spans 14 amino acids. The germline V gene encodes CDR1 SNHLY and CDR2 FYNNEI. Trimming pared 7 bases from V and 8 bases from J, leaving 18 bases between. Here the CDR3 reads CASTPRDSFYEQFF. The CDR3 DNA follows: TGTGCCAGCACTCCAAGGGACTCGTTCTATGAGCAGTTCTTC.

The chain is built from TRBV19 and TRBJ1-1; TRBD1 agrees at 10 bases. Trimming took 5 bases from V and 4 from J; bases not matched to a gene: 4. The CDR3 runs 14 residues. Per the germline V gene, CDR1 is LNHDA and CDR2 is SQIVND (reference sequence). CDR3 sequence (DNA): TGTGCCAGTAGTCTAGGGACAGGGGTCACTGAAGCTTTCTTT. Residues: CASSLGTGVTEAFF.

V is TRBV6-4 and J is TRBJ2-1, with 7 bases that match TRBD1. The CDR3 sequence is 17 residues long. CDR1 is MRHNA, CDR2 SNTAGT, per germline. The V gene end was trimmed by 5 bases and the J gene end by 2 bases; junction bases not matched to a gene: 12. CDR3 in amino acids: CASSPEYGQGAYNEQFF. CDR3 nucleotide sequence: TGTGCCAGCAGTCCTGAATATGGTCAGGGGGCCTACAATGAGCAGTTCTTC.

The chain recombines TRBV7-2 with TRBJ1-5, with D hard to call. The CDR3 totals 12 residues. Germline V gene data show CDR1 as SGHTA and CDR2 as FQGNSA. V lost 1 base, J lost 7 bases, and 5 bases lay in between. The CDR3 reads CASSLGLQPQHF. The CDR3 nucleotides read TGTGCCAGCAGCTTAGGGCTGCAGCCCCAGCATTTT.

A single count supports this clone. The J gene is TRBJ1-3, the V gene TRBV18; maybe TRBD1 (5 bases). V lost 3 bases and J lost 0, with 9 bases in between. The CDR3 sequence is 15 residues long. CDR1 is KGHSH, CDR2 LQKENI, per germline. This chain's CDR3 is CASSPSGISGNTIYF. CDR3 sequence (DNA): TGTGCCAGCTCACCGTCAGGGATCTCTGGAAACACCATATATTTT.

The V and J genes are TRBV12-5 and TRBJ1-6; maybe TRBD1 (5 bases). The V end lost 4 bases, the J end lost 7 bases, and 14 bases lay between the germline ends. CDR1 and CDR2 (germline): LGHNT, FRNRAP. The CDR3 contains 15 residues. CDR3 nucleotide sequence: TGTGCTAGTGGTTGGGGGGAGCGGCAAAATTCACCCCTCCACTTT. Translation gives CASGWGERQNSPLHF. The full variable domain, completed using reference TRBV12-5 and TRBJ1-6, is DARVTQTPRHKVTEMGQEVTMRCQPILGHNTVFWYRQTMMQGLELLAYFRNRAPLDDSGMPKDRFSAEMPDATLATLKIQPSEPRDSAVYFCASGWGERQNSPLHFGNGTRLTVT.

The CDR3 nucleotides are TGTGCCAGCAGCTTATCAGGGTCGACCCAGTACTTC. Protein sequence: CASSLSGSTQYF. The chain couples TRBV7-8 to TRBJ2-5, with a possible D match to TRBD1 (5 bases). CDR3 length equals 12 residues. Trimming pared 2 bases from V and 7 bases from J, leaving 8 bases between. Per germline, CDR1 SGHVS and CDR2 FQNEAQ. Combining the CDR3 with reference TRBV7-8 and TRBJ2-5 gives the whole variable domain GAGVSQSPRYKVAKRGQDVALRCDPISGHVSLFWYQQALGQGPEFLTYFQNEAQLDKSGLPSDRFFAERPEGSVSTLKIQRTQQEDSAVYLCASSLSGSTQYFGPGTRLLVL.

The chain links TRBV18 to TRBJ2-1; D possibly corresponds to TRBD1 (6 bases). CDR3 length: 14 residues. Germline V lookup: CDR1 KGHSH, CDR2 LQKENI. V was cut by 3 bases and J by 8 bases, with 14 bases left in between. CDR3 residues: CASSPPTGSDEQFF. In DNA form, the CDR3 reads TGTGCCAGCTCACCTCCGACAGGCAGCGATGAGCAGTTCTTC.

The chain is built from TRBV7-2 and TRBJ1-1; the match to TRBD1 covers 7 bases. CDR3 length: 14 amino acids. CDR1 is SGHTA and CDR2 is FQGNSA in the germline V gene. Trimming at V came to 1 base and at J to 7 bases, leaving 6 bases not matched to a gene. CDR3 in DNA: TGTGCCAGCAGCTTAGGTGGACAGGTACTTGAAGCTTTCTTT. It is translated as CASSLGGQVLEAFF.

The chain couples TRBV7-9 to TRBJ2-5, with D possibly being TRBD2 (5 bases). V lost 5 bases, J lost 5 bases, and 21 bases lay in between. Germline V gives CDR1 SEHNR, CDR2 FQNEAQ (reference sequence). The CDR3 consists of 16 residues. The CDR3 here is CASSPARAQAEETQYF. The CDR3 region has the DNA TGTGCCAGCAGCCCAGCGAGGGCCCAAGCGGAGGAGACCCAGTACTTC.

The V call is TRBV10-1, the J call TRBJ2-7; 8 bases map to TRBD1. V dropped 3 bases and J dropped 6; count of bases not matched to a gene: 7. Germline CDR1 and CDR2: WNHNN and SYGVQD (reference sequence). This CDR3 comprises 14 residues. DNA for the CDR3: TGCGCCAGCAGTGAAGGCAGGGGGCACGGCGAGCAGTACTTC. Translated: CASSEGRGHGEQYF.

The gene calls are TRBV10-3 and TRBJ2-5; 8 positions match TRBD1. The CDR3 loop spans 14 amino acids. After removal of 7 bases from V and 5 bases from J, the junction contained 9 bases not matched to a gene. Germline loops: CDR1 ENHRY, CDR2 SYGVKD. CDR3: CAITEDRGGETQYF. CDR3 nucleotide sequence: TGTGCCATCACCGAAGACAGGGGAGGCGAGACCCAGTACTTC.

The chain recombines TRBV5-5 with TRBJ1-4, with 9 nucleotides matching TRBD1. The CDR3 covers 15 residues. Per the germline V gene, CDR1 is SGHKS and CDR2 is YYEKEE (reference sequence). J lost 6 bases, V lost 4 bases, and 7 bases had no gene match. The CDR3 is CASSNGGTGYEKLFF. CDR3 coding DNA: TGTGCCAGCAGCAACGGAGGGACAGGGTATGAAAAACTGTTTTTT.

CDR3 bases: TGTGCCAGCAGCTCGACAGGGGGCAATGAGCAGTTCTTC. As protein: CASSSTGGNEQFF. This chain connects TRBV7-9 to TRBJ2-1; TRBD1 matches at 9 bases. This CDR3 comprises 13 residues. J was trimmed by 6 bases and V by 4 bases; bases with no gene match: 1. The germline V gene has CDR1 SEHNR and CDR2 FQNEAQ (reference sequence).

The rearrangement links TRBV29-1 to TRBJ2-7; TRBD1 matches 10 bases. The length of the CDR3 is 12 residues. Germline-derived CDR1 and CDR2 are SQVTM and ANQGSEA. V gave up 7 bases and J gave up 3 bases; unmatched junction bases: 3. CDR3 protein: CSARTGGYEQYF. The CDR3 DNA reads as TGCAGCGCCCGGACAGGGGGCTACGAGCAGTACTTC.

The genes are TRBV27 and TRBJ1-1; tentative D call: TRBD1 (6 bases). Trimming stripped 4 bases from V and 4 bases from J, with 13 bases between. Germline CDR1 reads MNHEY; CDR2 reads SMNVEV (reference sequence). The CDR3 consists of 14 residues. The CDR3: CASSSAGAGTEAFF. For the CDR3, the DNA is TGTGCCAGCAGTTCAGCGGGGGCGGGCACTGAAGCTTTCTTT.

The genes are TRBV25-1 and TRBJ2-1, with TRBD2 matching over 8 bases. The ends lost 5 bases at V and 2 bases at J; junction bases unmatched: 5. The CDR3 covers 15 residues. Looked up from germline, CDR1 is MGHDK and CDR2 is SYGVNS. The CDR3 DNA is TGTGCCAGCAGTAGACCGGGACTAGCCTACAATGAGCAGTTCTTC. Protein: CASSRPGLAYNEQFF.

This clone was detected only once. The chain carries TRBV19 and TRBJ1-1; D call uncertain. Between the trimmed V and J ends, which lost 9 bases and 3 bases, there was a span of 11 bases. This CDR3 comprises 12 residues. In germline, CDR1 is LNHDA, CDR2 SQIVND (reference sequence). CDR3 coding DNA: TGTGCCAGCCAGGAAGATTACACTGAAGCTTTCTTT. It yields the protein CASQEDYTEAFF. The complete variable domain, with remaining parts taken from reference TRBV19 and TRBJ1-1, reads DGGITQSPKYLFRKEGQNVTLSCEQNLNHDAMYWYRQDPGQGLRLIYYSQIVNDFQKGDIAEGYSVSREKKESFPLTVTSAQKNPTAFYLCASQEDYTEAFFGQGTRLTVV.

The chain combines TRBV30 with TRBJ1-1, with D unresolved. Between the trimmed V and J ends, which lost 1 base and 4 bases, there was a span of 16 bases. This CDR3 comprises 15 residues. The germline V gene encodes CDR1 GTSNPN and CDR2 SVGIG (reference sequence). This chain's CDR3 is CAWSAPPGITTEAFF. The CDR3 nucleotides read TGTGCCTGGAGTGCCCCCCCGGGGATCACCACTGAAGCTTTCTTT.

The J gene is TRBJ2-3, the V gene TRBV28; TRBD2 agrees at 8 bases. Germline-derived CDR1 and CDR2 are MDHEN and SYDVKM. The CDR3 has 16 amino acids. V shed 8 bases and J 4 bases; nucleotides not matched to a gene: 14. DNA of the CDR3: TGTGCCAGCGGCACGGGAGCGGGAGTGGGTCCAGATACGCAGTATTTT. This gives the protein CASGTGAGVGPDTQYF.

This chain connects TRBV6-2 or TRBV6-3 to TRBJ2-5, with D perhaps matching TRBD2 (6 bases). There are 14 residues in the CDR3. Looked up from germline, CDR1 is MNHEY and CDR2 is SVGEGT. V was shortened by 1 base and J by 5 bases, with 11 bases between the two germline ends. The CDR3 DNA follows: TGTGCCAGCAGTTACTTGGCGGGGCTGGAGACCCAGTACTTC. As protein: CASSYLAGLETQYF.

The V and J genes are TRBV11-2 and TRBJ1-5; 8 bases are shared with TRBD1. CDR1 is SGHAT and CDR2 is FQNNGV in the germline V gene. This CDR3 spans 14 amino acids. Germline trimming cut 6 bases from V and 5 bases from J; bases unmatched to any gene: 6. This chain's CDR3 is CASSLDREDQPQHF. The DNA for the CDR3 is TGTGCCAGCAGTTTGGACAGGGAGGATCAGCCCCAGCATTTT.